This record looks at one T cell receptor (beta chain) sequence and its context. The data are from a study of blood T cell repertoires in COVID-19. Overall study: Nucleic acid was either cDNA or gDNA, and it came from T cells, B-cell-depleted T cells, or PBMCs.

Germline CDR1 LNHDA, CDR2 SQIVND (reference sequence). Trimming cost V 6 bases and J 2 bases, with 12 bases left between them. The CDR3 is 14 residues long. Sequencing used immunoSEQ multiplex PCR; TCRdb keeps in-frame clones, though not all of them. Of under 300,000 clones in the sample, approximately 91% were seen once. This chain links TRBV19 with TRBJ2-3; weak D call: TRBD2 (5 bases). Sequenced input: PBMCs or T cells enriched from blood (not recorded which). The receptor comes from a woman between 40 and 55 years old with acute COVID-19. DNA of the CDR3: TGTGCCAGTAGCAGGAGGCAAACCACAGATACGCAGTATTTT. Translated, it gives CASSRRQTTDTQYF.